The text below deals with one T cell receptor beta chain. It has no known antigen specificity. Base qualities are missing; no much larger clone stands one base away. This record belongs to a study of blood T cell repertoires in COVID-19 (dated by TCRdb to 2018 to 2020). Study-wide context: Collaborator samples came from the United States, Italy and Spain and covered acute and convalescent phases of COVID-19. A de-identified subject ID, COVID-19 status, age in years and sex were almost always included in the sample metadata. The repertoires were released in a freely available public database intended as a resource for research on the immune response to SARS-CoV-2. Where available, HLA class I and class II types were taken from metadata supplied by the sample provider and were not determined by assay-based typing. Deeply sampled blood TCRbeta repertoires from subjects exposed to, actively infected with, or recovered from COVID-19 were included in the dataset. The prospective study material was composed of cDNA or gDNA derived from T cells, B-cell-depleted T cells, or PBMCs. The samples were drawn from the first 160 participants of the ongoing ImmuneRACE study and from under 1,500 subjects provided by 6 global collaborators. Summary of the overall study and its limitations: The quantity of clinical and demographic metadata differed by source and by participant and was supplied without curation.

Each collaborating institution followed its own protocols to collect whole blood in K2EDTA tubes. For TCRbeta analysis, collaborator samples were shipped as frozen whole blood, as isolated PBMCs, or as DNA extracted from either sample type. TCRbeta CDR3 regions were amplified from genomic DNA using the immunoSEQ Assay, a bias-controlled multiplex PCR. The authors' analysis ran thus. Nucleated cell counts per sample were estimated from amplification of reference gene primers within the assay. To quantify the absolute abundance of each unique TCRbeta CDR3 rearrangement, sequence reads were collapsed and filtered. For each sample, productive Simpson clonality was calculated as the square root of Simpson's diversity index across productive rearrangements. In its TCRdb copy, this immuneACCESS table keeps in-frame sequences only and misses some clones. Where compared with another copy, unresolved V genes explain less than half of these, and the others have no known cause. For V, J and clone size, that table is used; D and trimming come from the DNA. A total of roughly 380,000 clones appear in this sample, 85% of them only once. The ten largest account for about 3.6% of the sample.

Measured from the cysteine to the phenylalanine, the CDR3 is 14 residues long. Just the 42-base CDR3 DNA is kept, in frame starting at base 1. V is clipped by 4 bases and J by 6 bases, and the sequence between their germline boundaries is 16 bases long. Based on the germline V gene, the CDR1 and CDR2 sequences are SNHLY and FYNNEI. Input material: peripheral blood. The rearrangement combines TRBV2 with TRBJ2-7; TRBD1 is a possible D gene, resting on 6 matching bases. The origin of this receptor is a woman under 30 with acute or convalescent COVID-19. The CDR3 here reads CASSGAGERGEQYF. The nucleotide sequence reads as follows: TGTGCCAGCAGTGGGGCAGGGGAAAGGGGCGAGCAGTACTTC.